This TCR beta chain was found in a study of identical twins. Study outcomes and limitations: Carriage of fewer insertions was seen in abundant cord blood beta clonotypes, whereas memory repertoires showed none.

The germline V gene encodes CDR1 SGHVS and CDR2 FQNEAQ. The CDR3 totals 14 residues. The V segment lost 3 bases and the J segment 6 bases; nucleotides outside the gene matches: 4. One entry per CDR3 protein results from TCRdb running MiXCR on the 5' RACE reads. The repertoire holds 280,000 or so distinct CDR3 sequences, with 6.5% to 9.5% as singletons. Turning to this clonotype: Its specificity is not known.

The sample was also reused in another study, on yellow fever vaccine responses in identical twins.

The origin of this receptor is a woman younger than 30 in good health. V usage is TRBV7-8 and J usage is TRBJ2-7, with 11 bases that match TRBD2. Sequencing was done on a sample of memory (CD45RO+) T cells sorted from blood. Written as DNA, the CDR3 is TGTGCCAGCAGCTTCGGGACTAGCGGATTCGAGCAGTACTTC. This sequence encodes CASSFGTSGFEQYF.